This is a list of T cell receptor beta chains from one sample in a study of T cell changes during pregnancy in multiple sclerosis. Libraries were prepared by immunoSEQ multiplex PCR; TCRdb keeps only in-frame clonotypes and omits some of them. This table has 80,000 or so clones, about 91% appearing once. The sample consisted of peripheral blood, taken before pregnancy. The receptor source for this set is a female donor with multiple sclerosis, enrolled in a pregnancy study. CDR3s include the opening cysteine and the closing phenylalanine or tryptophan. A D gene is named only where the DNA matches it firmly. Part of the rows lack a size; the others show once, few, many or a class for expanded clones.

D gene: NA; clone size: few; V gene: TRBV29-1; CDR3 length: 14; J gene: TRBJ2-2; CDR3 DNA: TGCAGCGTTGATGGGGGGTATCAGACCGGGGAGCTGTTTTTT; CDR3 protein: CSVDGGYQTGELFF
D gene: NA; clone size: NA; V gene: TRBV5-6; CDR3 length: 19; J gene: TRBJ2-3; CDR3 DNA: TGTGCCAGCAGCTTGGGAGCTGGGCCGGCCCAAACTGGCACAGATACGCAGTATTTT; CDR3 protein: CASSLGAGPAQTGTDTQYF
D gene: NA; clone size: NA; V gene: TRBV7-8; CDR3 length: 11; J gene: TRBJ2-7; CDR3 DNA: TGTGCCAGCAGCCCGGGACTTCGACAGTACTTC; CDR3 protein: CASSPGLRQYF
D gene: TRBD2; clone size: NA; V gene: TRBV29-1; CDR3 length: 13; J gene: TRBJ2-1; CDR3 DNA: TGCAGCGTTGACCCGGGAGGGTACAATGAGCAGTTCTTC; CDR3 protein: CSVDPGGYNEQFF
D gene: NA; clone size: NA; V gene: TRBV6-6; CDR3 length: 14; J gene: TRBJ2-7; CDR3 DNA: TGTGCCAGCAGTTACGGGCAGGCTTCCTACGAGCAGTACTTC; CDR3 protein: CASSYGQASYEQYF
D gene: NA; clone size: NA; V gene: TRBV6-5; CDR3 length: 16; J gene: TRBJ2-1; CDR3 DNA: TGTGCCAGCAGTTACCGGGTCGGGAGCTCCTACAATGAGCAGTTCTTC; CDR3 protein: CASSYRVGSSYNEQFF
D gene: TRBD1; clone size: NA; V gene: TRBV5-4; CDR3 length: 15; J gene: TRBJ2-3; CDR3 DNA: TGTGCCAGCAGTCTTGACAGGGGGCGCACAGATACGCAGTATTTT; CDR3 protein: CASSLDRGRTDTQYF
D gene: NA; clone size: NA; V gene: TRBV9; CDR3 length: 15; J gene: TRBJ2-2; CDR3 DNA: TGTGCCAGCAGCCCCCTCGATTCGGTCACCGGGGAGCTGTTTTTT; CDR3 protein: CASSPLDSVTGELFF
D gene: NA; clone size: NA; V gene: TRBV14; CDR3 length: 15; J gene: TRBJ1-2; CDR3 DNA: TGTGCCAGCAGCCAAGCAGGCAGGACTAACTATGGCTACACCTTC; CDR3 protein: CASSQAGRTNYGYTF
D gene: NA; clone size: NA; V gene: TRBV7-9; CDR3 length: 16; J gene: TRBJ2-7; CDR3 DNA: TGTGCCAGCAGCTTTTCTGTCGACCTTATAACGGGCGAGCAGTACTTC; CDR3 protein: CASSFSVDLITGEQYF
D gene: NA; clone size: NA; V gene: TRBV6-5; CDR3 length: 14; J gene: TRBJ2-7; CDR3 DNA: TGTGCCAGCAGGCCCACTATTACTATGCAAGAGCAGTACTTC; CDR3 protein: CASRPTITMQEQYF
D gene: TRBD1; clone size: NA; V gene: TRBV10-3; CDR3 length: 16; J gene: TRBJ1-2; CDR3 DNA: TGTGCCATCAGTGATCCTGGACAGGGCAAAAACTATGGCTACACCTTC; CDR3 protein: CAISDPGQGKNYGYTF
D gene: TRBD1; clone size: NA; V gene: TRBV7-9; CDR3 length: 16; J gene: TRBJ2-4; CDR3 DNA: TGTGCCAGCAGCCGACCAGGGGGTTCGGCCAAAAACATTCAGTACTTC; CDR3 protein: CASSRPGGSAKNIQYF
D gene: TRBD1; clone size: NA; V gene: TRBV2; CDR3 length: 15; J gene: TRBJ1-3; CDR3 DNA: TGTGCCAGCAGCAAAGACAGGGGGGAAAGGAACACCATATATTTT; CDR3 protein: CASSKDRGERNTIYF
D gene: NA; clone size: NA; V gene: TRBV6-1; CDR3 length: 11; J gene: TRBJ2-2; CDR3 DNA: TGTGCCAGCATGGCATTCGGGGAGCTGTTTTTT; CDR3 protein: CASMAFGELFF
D gene: NA; clone size: once; V gene: TRBV2; CDR3 length: 19; J gene: TRBJ1-4; CDR3 DNA: TGTGCCAGCAGTCGCAGGGGACCCTTAGGGGGAACAACTAATGAAAAACTGTTTTTT; CDR3 protein: CASSRRGPLGGTTNEKLFF
D gene: TRBD1; clone size: NA; V gene: TRBV2; CDR3 length: 13; J gene: TRBJ1-5; CDR3 DNA: TGTGCCAGCTCCGGGACAGGGGAACAGCCCCAGCATTTT; CDR3 protein: CASSGTGEQPQHF
D gene: TRBD1; clone size: NA; V gene: TRBV27; CDR3 length: 15; J gene: TRBJ2-3; CDR3 DNA: TGTGCCAGCAGTTCCGGGACAGCTAGCACAGATACGCAGTATTTT; CDR3 protein: CASSSGTASTDTQYF
D gene: NA; clone size: NA; V gene: TRBV14; CDR3 length: 17; J gene: TRBJ1-5; CDR3 DNA: TGTGCCAGCAGCCAAGTAGGACAGACCTATAGCAATCAGCCCCAGCATTTT; CDR3 protein: CASSQVGQTYSNQPQHF
D gene: NA; clone size: once; V gene: TRBV14; CDR3 length: 14; J gene: TRBJ2-3; CDR3 DNA: TGTGCCAGCAGCCAAGATACCGCGGGGTTTACGCAGTATTTT; CDR3 protein: CASSQDTAGFTQYF
D gene: NA; clone size: NA; V gene: TRBV6-5; CDR3 length: 14; J gene: TRBJ2-7; CDR3 DNA: TGTGCCAGCAGTTACTTTCCAGGGTCAGGCGAGCAGTACTTC; CDR3 protein: CASSYFPGSGEQYF
D gene: NA; clone size: NA; V gene: TRBV19; CDR3 length: 14; J gene: TRBJ2-7; CDR3 DNA: TGTGCCAGTAACTCGAAGGGGATTGGATACGAGCAGTACTTC; CDR3 protein: CASNSKGIGYEQYF
D gene: NA; clone size: NA; V gene: TRBV2; CDR3 length: 12; J gene: TRBJ2-1; CDR3 DNA: TGTGCCAGCAGTGCCAGGGGCGATGAGCAGTTCTTC; CDR3 protein: CASSARGDEQFF
D gene: NA; clone size: NA; V gene: TRBV9; CDR3 length: 16; J gene: TRBJ1-3; CDR3 DNA: TGTGCCAGCAGCCCTAGTCTCCTCGACTCTGGAAACACCATATATTTT; CDR3 protein: CASSPSLLDSGNTIYF
D gene: NA; clone size: few; V gene: TRBV7-8; CDR3 length: 14; J gene: TRBJ2-1; CDR3 DNA: TGTGCCAGCAGCTTACGGACTTCCTACAATGAGCAGTTCTTC; CDR3 protein: CASSLRTSYNEQFF
D gene: TRBD2; clone size: NA; V gene: TRBV5-4; CDR3 length: 16; J gene: TRBJ2-1; CDR3 DNA: TGTGCCAGCAGCTTGGGTAGGGGAGGGCCTGGCAATGAGCAGTTCTTC; CDR3 protein: CASSLGRGGPGNEQFF
D gene: NA; clone size: NA; V gene: TRBV4-2; CDR3 length: 16; J gene: TRBJ2-1; CDR3 DNA: TGTGCCAGCAGCCAAGATCGAATGGGCTCGCACAATGAGCAGTTCTTC; CDR3 protein: CASSQDRMGSHNEQFF
D gene: TRBD2; clone size: NA; V gene: TRBV11-1; CDR3 length: 15; J gene: TRBJ2-1; CDR3 DNA: TGTGCCAGCAGCCAGGGACTAGCGGACTACAATGAGCAGTTCTTC; CDR3 protein: CASSQGLADYNEQFF
D gene: NA; clone size: many; V gene: TRBV5-4; CDR3 length: 14; J gene: TRBJ2-3; CDR3 DNA: TGTGCCAGCAGCTTGCAGCGGAGCACAGATACGCAGTATTTT; CDR3 protein: CASSLQRSTDTQYF
D gene: TRBD1; clone size: NA; V gene: TRBV19; CDR3 length: 14; J gene: TRBJ1-4; CDR3 DNA: TGTGCCAGTAGCCCCGGGACAGGGTATGAAAAACTGTTTTTT; CDR3 protein: CASSPGTGYEKLFF
D gene: TRBD2; clone size: NA; V gene: TRBV11-2; CDR3 length: 14; J gene: TRBJ2-1; CDR3 DNA: TGTGCCAGCAGCCCGACTAGCGGGAGCGATGAGCAGTTCTTC; CDR3 protein: CASSPTSGSDEQFF
D gene: NA; clone size: NA; V gene: TRBV2; CDR3 length: 15; J gene: TRBJ2-3; CDR3 DNA: TGTGCCAGCAGTGACGCGGTATCTAGCACAGATACGCAGTATTTT; CDR3 protein: CASSDAVSSTDTQYF
D gene: TRBD1; clone size: NA; V gene: TRBV18; CDR3 length: 14; J gene: TRBJ1-1; CDR3 DNA: TGTGCCAGCTCACCCGACAGGGGGTACACTGAAGCTTTCTTT; CDR3 protein: CASSPDRGYTEAFF
D gene: NA; clone size: NA; V gene: TRBV6-5; CDR3 length: 15; J gene: TRBJ1-2; CDR3 DNA: TGTGCCAGCACTATCCAAGAGGGTTACGCCGATGGCTACACCTTC; CDR3 protein: CASTIQEGYADGYTF
D gene: NA; clone size: NA; V gene: TRBV15; CDR3 length: 12; J gene: TRBJ1-1; CDR3 DNA: TGTGCCACCTCGGGACAGAACACTGAAGCTTTCTTT; CDR3 protein: CATSGQNTEAFF
D gene: NA; clone size: NA; V gene: TRBV5-1; CDR3 length: 18; J gene: TRBJ2-7; CDR3 DNA: TGCGCCAGCGCAATTAGGTCCGACGCAGGGGCCCACTCCTACGAGCAGTACTTC; CDR3 protein: CASAIRSDAGAHSYEQYF
D gene: TRBD1; clone size: NA; V gene: TRBV9; CDR3 length: 17; J gene: TRBJ2-6; CDR3 DNA: TGTGCCAGCAGCCTAGGGCAGGGGGCGGTTGGGGCCAACGTCCTGACTTTC; CDR3 protein: CASSLGQGAVGANVLTF
D gene: TRBD1; clone size: NA; V gene: TRBV30; CDR3 length: 15; J gene: TRBJ2-1; CDR3 DNA: TGTGCCTGGACCACAGGGGTAATTGGAGGCAATGAGCAGTTCTTC; CDR3 protein: CAWTTGVIGGNEQFF
D gene: TRBD2; clone size: NA; V gene: TRBV4-1; CDR3 length: 16; J gene: TRBJ2-7; CDR3 DNA: TGCGCCAGCAGCCAAGTTCCCGGGACTAGCGCTTACGAGCAGTACTTC; CDR3 protein: CASSQVPGTSAYEQYF
D gene: TRBD1; clone size: NA; V gene: TRBV2; CDR3 length: 14; J gene: TRBJ1-4; CDR3 DNA: TGTGCCAGCACCGACAGGGGAGTAGGAGAAAAACTGTTTTTT; CDR3 protein: CASTDRGVGEKLFF
D gene: TRBD1; clone size: NA; V gene: TRBV5-1; CDR3 length: 13; J gene: TRBJ2-2; CDR3 DNA: TGCGCCACGGGACAGGGGGTCGGCGGGGAGCTGTTTTTT; CDR3 protein: CATGQGVGGELFF
D gene: TRBD2; clone size: NA; V gene: TRBV19; CDR3 length: 12; J gene: TRBJ2-3; CDR3 DNA: TGTGCCAGCCGCATAGCGGGAGATACGCAGTATTTT; CDR3 protein: CASRIAGDTQYF